This T cell receptor (beta chain) came from a study of blood T cell repertoires in COVID-19 (dated by TCRdb to about 2020). Regarding the complete study: The collaborator samples originated in the United States, Italy and Spain and spanned the acute and convalescent phases of COVID-19. The material from the prospective study consisted of cDNA or gDNA derived from T cells, B-cell-depleted T cells, or PBMCs. The dataset comprised deeply sampled blood TCRbeta repertoires from subjects exposed to, actively infected with, or recovered from COVID-19. A freely available public database, intended as a resource for researchers studying the immune response to SARS-CoV-2, is where the repertoires were released. The samples were drawn from two sources: the first 160 participants of the ongoing ImmuneRACE study, and 1,000 to 1,500 subjects contributed by 6 global collaborators. Nearly every sample came with metadata listing a de-identified subject ID, COVID-19 status, age in years and sex. Where HLA class I and class II types were available, the types were taken from metadata supplied by the sample provider, not from assay-based typing.

Note on this clone: Its antigen specificity is not known. Base qualities are missing; no much larger clone stands one base away.

Participants in the prospective study were aged roughly 18 to 100 years, lived in 24 United States geographic areas, and enrolled through a virtual design. To assign participants to cohorts, the prospective study relied on clinical history that participants themselves reported in a screening survey and a study questionnaire. Mobile phlebotomists in the prospective study collected whole blood, serum and a nasopharyngeal or oropharyngeal swab from every participant. Participants in the prospective study had the option to provide additional blood draws and questionnaires over a roughly 2-month period. Before DNA extraction, prospective study blood samples were shipped either frozen or at room temperature. The CDR3, cysteine through phenylalanine, is 18 amino acids long. The CDR3 DNA has 54 bases and is translated from base 1. V is reduced by 1 base and J by 4 bases, leaving a spacing of 21 bases between them. Reading the germline V gene gives CDR1 MGHRA and CDR2 YSYEKL.

TCRbeta CDR3 regions were amplified from genomic DNA by means of the immunoSEQ Assay, a bias-controlled multiplex PCR. The original methods were these. Nucleated cell counts per sample were estimated from amplification of reference gene primers within the assay. To quantify the absolute abundance of each unique TCRbeta CDR3 rearrangement, sequence reads were collapsed and filtered. Productive Simpson clonality was computed per sample as the square root of Simpson's diversity index over productive rearrangements. The immuneACCESS repertoire file appears here via TCRdb, limited to in-frame rearrangements. These files lack a portion of the clones; in checked studies, under half of the deficit traces to unresolved V genes, and the cause of the others is not known. V and J calls and clone size come straight from that table; D and trimming were deduced from the DNA. The sample table shows some 200,000 clones, and approximately 80% are seen once. The ten top clones hold approximately 1.3% of the sample.

What the authors observed across the whole study: The amount of clinical and demographic metadata varied by source and participant and was provided uncurated.

This TCR derives from a woman aged 40 to 55 with acute COVID-19. Sequenced: PBMCs or T cells enriched from blood (not recorded which). The chain links TRBV4-1 with TRBJ2-3, with TRBD2 tentatively as D gene (6 bases match). The CDR3 region reads CASSQGAWGDPAPDTQYF. The nucleotide sequence is TGCGCCAGCAGCCAAGGTGCATGGGGGGATCCCGCCCCAGATACGCAGTATTTT.